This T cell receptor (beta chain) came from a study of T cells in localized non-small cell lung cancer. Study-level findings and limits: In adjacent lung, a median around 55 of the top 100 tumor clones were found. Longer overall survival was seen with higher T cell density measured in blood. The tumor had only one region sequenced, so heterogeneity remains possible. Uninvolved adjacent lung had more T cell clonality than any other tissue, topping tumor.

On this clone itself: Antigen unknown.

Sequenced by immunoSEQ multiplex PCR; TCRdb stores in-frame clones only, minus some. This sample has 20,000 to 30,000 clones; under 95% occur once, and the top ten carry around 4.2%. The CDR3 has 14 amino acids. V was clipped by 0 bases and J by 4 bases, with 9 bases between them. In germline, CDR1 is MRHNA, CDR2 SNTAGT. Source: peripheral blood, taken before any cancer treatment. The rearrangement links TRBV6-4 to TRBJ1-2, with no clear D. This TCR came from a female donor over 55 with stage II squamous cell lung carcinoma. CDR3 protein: CASSDSIQVYGYTF. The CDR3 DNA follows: TGTGCCAGCAGTGACTCGATTCAGGTCTATGGCTACACCTTC.